This paragraph reports one T cell receptor beta chain. The data are from a study of human CD4 T cells and Enterobacteriaceae. The memory gate held CD4+ cells that were not CD45RA+CCR7+CD95- naive cells, over 95% pure. Germline CDR1 reads SGHRS; CDR2 reads YFSETQ. The CDR3 consists of 15 residues. The V and J ends lost 4 bases and 5 bases respectively, with 18 bases between them. TCRdb keeps only in-frame clones here, not all; method: immunoSEQ multiplex PCR. The sample lists about 25,000 clones; about 82% were seen once. Source material: memory CD4+ T cells from blood. This TCR was sampled from a human donor in good health. The chain joins TRBV5-1 to TRBJ2-5, with TRBD2 as a possible D gene (5 bases). The CDR3 here is CASSARAGTGETQYF. The DNA of the CDR3 is TGCGCCAGCAGCGCCCGGGCCGGTACGGGGGAGACCCAGTACTTC.